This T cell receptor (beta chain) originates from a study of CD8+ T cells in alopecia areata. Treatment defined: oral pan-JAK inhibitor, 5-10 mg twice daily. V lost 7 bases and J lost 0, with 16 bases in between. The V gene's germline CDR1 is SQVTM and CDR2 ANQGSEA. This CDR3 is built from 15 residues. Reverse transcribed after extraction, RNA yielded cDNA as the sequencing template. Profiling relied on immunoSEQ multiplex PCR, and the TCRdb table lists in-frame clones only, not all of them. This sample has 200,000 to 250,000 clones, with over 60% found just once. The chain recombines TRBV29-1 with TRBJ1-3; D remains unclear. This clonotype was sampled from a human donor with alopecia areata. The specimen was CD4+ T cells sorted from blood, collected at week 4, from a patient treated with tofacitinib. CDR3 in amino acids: CSAPRPWISGNTIYF. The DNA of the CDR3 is TGCAGCGCCCCTAGGCCCTGGATCTCTGGAAACACCATATATTTT.